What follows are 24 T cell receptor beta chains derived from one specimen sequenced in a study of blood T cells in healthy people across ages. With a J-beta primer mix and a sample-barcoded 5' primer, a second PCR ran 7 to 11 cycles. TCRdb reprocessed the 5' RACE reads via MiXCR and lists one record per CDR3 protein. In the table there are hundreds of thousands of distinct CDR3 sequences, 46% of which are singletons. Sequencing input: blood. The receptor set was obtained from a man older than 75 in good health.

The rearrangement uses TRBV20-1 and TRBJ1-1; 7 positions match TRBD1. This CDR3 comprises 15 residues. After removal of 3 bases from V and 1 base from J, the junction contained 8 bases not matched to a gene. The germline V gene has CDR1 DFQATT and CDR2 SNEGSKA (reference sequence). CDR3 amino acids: CSASLPGQRNTEAFF. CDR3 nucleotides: TGCAGTGCTAGTTTACCGGGACAGAGGAACACTGAAGCTTTCTTT.

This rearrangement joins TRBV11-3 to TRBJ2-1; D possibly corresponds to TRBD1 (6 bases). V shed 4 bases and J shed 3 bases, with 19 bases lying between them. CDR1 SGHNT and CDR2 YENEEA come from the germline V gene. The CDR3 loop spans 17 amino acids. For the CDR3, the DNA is TGTGCCAGCAGCTCAAGGGCAACACAGGGTCACTACAATGAGCAGTTCTTC. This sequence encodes CASSSRATQGHYNEQFF. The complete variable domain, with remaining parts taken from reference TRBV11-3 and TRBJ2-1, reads EAGVVQSPRYKIIEKKQPVAFWCNPISGHNTLYWYLQNLGQGPELLIRYENEEAVDDSQLPKDRFSAERLKGVDSTLKIQPAELGDSAVYLCASSSRATQGHYNEQFFGPGTRLTVL.

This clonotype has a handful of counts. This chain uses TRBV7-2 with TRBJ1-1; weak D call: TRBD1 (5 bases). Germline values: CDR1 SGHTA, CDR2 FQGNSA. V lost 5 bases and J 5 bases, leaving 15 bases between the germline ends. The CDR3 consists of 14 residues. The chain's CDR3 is CASSPAGVYTEAFF. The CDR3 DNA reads TGTGCCAGCAGCCCGGCGGGGGTTTATACTGAAGCTTTCTTT.

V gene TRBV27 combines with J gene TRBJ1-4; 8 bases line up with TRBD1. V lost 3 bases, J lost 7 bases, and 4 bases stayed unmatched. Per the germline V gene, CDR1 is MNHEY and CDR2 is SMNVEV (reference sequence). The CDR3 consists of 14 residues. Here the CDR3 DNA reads TGTGCCAGCAGTTTCAACAGGGGGGGTGAAAAACTGTTTTTT. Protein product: CASSFNRGGEKLFF.

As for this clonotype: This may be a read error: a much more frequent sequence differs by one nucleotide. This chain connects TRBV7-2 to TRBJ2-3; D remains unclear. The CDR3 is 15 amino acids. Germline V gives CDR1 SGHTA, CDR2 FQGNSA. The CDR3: CASSLAPLGTVTQYF. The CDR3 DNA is TGTGCCAGCAGCTTAGCGCCCCTAGGCACAGTTACGCAGTATTTT. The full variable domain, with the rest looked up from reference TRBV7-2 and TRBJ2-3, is GAGVSQSPSNKVTEKGKDVELRCDPISGHTALYWYRQSLGQGLEFLIYFQGNSAPDKSGLPSDRFSAERTGGSVSTLTIQRTQQEDSAVYLCASSLAPLGTVTQYFGPGTRLTVL.

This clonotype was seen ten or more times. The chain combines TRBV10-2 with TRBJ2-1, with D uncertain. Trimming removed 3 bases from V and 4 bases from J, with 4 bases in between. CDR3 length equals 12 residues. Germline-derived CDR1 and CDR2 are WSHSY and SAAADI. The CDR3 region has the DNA TGCGCCAGCAGTGACAGTTACAATGAGCAGTTCTTC. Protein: CASSDSYNEQFF.

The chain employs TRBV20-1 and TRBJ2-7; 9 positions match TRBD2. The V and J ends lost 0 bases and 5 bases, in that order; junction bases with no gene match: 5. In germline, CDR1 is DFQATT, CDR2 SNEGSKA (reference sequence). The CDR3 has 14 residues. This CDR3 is CSARDIAGVNEQYF. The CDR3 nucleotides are TGCAGTGCTAGAGATATAGCGGGAGTCAACGAGCAGTACTTC.

As DNA, the CDR3 is TGCGCCAGCAGAGGGACTAGCGGGGGGGCCCACAGCACAGATACGCAGTATTTT. This codes for CASRGTSGGAHSTDTQYF. The V gene is TRBV10-2, the J gene TRBJ2-3, with TRBD2 matching 16 bases. The CDR3 contains 18 residues. J gave up 0 bases and V 6 bases, and 6 bases lay outside the gene matches. CDR1 is WSHSY, CDR2 SAAADI, per germline.

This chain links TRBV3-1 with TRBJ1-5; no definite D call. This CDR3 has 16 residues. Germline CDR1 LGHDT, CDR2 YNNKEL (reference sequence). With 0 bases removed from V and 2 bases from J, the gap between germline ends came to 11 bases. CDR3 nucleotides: TGTGCCAGCAGCCAAGATAGTCCTCAGGGCAATCAGCCCCAGCATTTT. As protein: CASSQDSPQGNQPQHF.

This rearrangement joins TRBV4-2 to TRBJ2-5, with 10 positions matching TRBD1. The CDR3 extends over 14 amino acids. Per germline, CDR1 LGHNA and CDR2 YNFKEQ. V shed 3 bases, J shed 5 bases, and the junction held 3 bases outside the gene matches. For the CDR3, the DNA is TGTGCCAGCAGCCATGGACAGGGGGTGGAGACCCAGTACTTC. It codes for CASSHGQGVETQYF.

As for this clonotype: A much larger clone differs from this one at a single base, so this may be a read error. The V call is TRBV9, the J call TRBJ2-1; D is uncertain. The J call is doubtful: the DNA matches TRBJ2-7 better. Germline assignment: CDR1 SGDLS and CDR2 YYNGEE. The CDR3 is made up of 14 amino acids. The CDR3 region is CASSVTGSYNEQYF. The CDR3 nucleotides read TGTGCCAGCAGCGTGACTGGCAGCTACAATGAGCAGTACTTC.

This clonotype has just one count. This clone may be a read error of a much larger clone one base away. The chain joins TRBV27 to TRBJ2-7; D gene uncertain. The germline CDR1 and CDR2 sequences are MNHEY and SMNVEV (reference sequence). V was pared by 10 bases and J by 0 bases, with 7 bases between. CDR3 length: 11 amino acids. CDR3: CANGFSYEQYF. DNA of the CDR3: TGTGCCAACGGCTTCTCCTACGAGCAGTACTTC.

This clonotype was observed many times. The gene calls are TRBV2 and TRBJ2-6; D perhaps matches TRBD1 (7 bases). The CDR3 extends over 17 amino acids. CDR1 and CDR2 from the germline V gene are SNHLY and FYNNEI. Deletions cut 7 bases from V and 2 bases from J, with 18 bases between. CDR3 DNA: TGTGCCAGCATTGCAAACAGGGGAGGCGCTGGGGCCAACGTCCTGACTTTC. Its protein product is CASIANRGGAGANVLTF.

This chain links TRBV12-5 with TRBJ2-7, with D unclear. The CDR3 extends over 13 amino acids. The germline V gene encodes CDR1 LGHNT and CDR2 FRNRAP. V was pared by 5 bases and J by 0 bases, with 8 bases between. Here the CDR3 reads CASGPPSSYEQYF. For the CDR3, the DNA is TGTGCTAGTGGTCCCCCGTCCTCCTACGAGCAGTACTTC.

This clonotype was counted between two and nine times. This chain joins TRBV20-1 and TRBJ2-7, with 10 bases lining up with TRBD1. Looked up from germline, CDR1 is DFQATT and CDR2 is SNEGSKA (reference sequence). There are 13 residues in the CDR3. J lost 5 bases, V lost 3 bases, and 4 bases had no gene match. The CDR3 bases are TGCAGTGCTAGGGGGGACAGGGGTAACGAGCAGTACTTC. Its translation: CSARGDRGNEQYF.

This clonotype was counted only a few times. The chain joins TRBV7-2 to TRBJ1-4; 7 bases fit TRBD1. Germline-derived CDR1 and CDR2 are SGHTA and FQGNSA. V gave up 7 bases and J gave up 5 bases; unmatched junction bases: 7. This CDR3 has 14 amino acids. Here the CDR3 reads CASTPDRANEKLFF. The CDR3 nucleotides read TGTGCCAGCACCCCAGACAGGGCGAATGAAAAACTGTTTTTT.

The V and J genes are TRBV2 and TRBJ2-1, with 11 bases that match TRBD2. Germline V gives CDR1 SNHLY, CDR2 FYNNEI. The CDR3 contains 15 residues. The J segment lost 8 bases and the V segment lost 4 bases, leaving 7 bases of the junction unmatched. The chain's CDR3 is CASSARLAGRDEQFF. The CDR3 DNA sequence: TGTGCCAGCAGTGCTAGACTAGCGGGAAGGGATGAGCAGTTCTTC.

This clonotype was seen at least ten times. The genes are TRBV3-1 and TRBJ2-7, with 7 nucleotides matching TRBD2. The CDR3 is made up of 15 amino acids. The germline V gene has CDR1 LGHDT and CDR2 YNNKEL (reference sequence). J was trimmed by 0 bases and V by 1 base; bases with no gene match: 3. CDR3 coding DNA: TGTGCCAGCAGCCAAGGAGCGGGACCCTCCTACGAGCAGTACTTC. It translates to CASSQGAGPSYEQYF.

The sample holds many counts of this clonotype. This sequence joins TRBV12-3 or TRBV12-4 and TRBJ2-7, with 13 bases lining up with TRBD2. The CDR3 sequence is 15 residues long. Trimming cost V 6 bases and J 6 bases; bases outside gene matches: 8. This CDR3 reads CASSPRTSGSREQYF. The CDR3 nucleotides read TGTGCCAGCAGCCCTAGGACTAGCGGGAGTCGCGAGCAGTACTTC.

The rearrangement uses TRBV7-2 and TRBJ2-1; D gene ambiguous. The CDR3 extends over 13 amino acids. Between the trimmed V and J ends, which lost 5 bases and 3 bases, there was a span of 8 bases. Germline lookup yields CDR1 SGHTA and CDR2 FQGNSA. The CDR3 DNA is TGTGCCAGCAGCGAGACATACTACAATGAGCAGTTCTTC. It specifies CASSETYYNEQFF.

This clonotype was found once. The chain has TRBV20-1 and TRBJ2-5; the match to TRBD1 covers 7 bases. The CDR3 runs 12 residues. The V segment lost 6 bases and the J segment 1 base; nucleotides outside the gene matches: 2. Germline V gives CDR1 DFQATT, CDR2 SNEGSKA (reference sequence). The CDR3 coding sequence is TGCAGTGCCGACAGGGTCCAAGAGACCCAGTACTTC. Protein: CSADRVQETQYF.

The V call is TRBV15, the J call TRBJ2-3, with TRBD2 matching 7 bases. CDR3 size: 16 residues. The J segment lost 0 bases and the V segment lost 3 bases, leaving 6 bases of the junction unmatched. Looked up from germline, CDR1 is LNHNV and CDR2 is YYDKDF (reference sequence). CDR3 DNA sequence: TGTGCCACCAGCAGGGGTAGCGGGCTTAGCACAGATACGCAGTATTTT. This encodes CATSRGSGLSTDTQYF.

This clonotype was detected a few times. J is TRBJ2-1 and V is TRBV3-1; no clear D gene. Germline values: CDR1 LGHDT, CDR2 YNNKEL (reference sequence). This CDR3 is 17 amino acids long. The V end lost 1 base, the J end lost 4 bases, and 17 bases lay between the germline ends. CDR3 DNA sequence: TGTGCCAGCAGCCAAGGGTCTCCCGCTGGGGTTTACAATGAGCAGTTCTTC. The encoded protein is CASSQGSPAGVYNEQFF.

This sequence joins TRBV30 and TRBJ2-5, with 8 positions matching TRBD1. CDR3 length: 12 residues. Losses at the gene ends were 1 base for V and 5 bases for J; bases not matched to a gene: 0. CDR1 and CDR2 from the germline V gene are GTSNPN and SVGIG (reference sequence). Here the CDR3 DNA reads TGTGCCTGGAGTGGGACAGGGGAGACCCAGTACTTC. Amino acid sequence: CAWSGTGETQYF.